These T cell receptor beta chains were read from a single sample in a study of post-analysis software for immune sequencing data. TCRdb analysed the PCR reads with MiXCR anew, one entry per CDR3 protein. The data show approximately 250,000 distinct CDR3 sequences, with 36% seen just once and more than 4% held by the top ten. The sequenced sample was blood. The receptors derive from a girl under 18 with multiple sclerosis. Both conserved end residues are part of each CDR3. D genes are given only for firm matches. A clone size is listed for some rows: how often the clone was seen (once, few, many), or a class if it is expanded.

CDR3 protein: CASSYREGTDTQYF
CDR3 DNA: TGTGCCAGCAGTTACCGGGAGGGCACAGATACGCAGTATTTT
clone size: many
J gene: TRBJ2-3
D gene: TRBD2
V gene: TRBV12-3/TRBV12-4

CDR3 protein: CSAVDREGEKRFF
CDR3 DNA: TGCAGTGCCGTGGACAGGGAGGGTGAAAAACGGTTTTTT
clone size: once
J gene: TRBJ1-4
D gene: TRBD1
V gene: TRBV20-1

CDR3 protein: CSATGTSNTGELFF
CDR3 DNA: TGCAGTGCTACCGGGACTAGTAACACCGGGGAGCTGTTTTTT
clone size: few
J gene: TRBJ2-2
D gene: TRBD2
V gene: TRBV20-1

CDR3 protein: CASSLSLSWTQETQYF
CDR3 DNA: TGTGCCAGCAGCTTAAGTCTTTCATGGACGCAAGAGACCCAGTACTTC
clone size: NA
J gene: TRBJ2-5
D gene: NA
V gene: TRBV7-6

CDR3 protein: CASSLKSGGRRRNEQFF
CDR3 DNA: TGTGCCAGCAGCTTAAAAAGCGGGGGGAGGCGGCGGAATGAGCAGTTCTTC
clone size: NA
J gene: TRBJ2-1
D gene: TRBD2
V gene: TRBV7-9

CDR3 protein: CASSGNLGSAGNTIYF
CDR3 DNA: TGTGCCAGCAGTGGGAACTTAGGGTCTGCTGGAAACACCATATATTTT
clone size: NA
J gene: TRBJ1-3
D gene: NA
V gene: TRBV25-1

CDR3 protein: CASRASGGPYQEQYF
CDR3 DNA: TGTGCCAGCAGAGCGTCGGGGGGCCCCTACCAGGAGCAGTACTTC
clone size: many
J gene: TRBJ2-7
D gene: NA
V gene: TRBV9

CDR3 protein: CASRPQGLAGSDTQYF
CDR3 DNA: TGTGCCAGCAGGCCACAGGGACTAGCGGGGTCAGATACGCAGTATTTT
clone size: many
J gene: TRBJ2-3
D gene: TRBD2
V gene: TRBV6-2/TRBV6-3

CDR3 protein: CASSLRSDQPQHF
CDR3 DNA: TGTGCCAGCAGTTTACGGTCCGATCAGCCCCAGCATTTT
clone size: many
J gene: TRBJ1-5
D gene: NA
V gene: TRBV12-3/TRBV12-4

CDR3 protein: CSAPSTGGTNEKLFF
CDR3 DNA: TGCAGTGCCCCCTCCACAGGGGGAACTAATGAAAAACTGTTTTTT
clone size: many
J gene: TRBJ1-4
D gene: TRBD1
V gene: TRBV20-1

CDR3 protein: CSANLPLVGRETQYF
CDR3 DNA: TGCAGTGCTAACCTTCCGCTAGTGGGTAGAGAGACCCAGTACTTC
clone size: few
J gene: TRBJ2-5
D gene: NA
V gene: TRBV20-1

CDR3 protein: CASRFATGGEQFF
CDR3 DNA: TGTGCCAGCAGGTTCGCGACGGGGGGTGAGCAGTTCTTC
clone size: many
J gene: TRBJ2-1
D gene: TRBD2
V gene: TRBV6-5

CDR3 protein: CASSRNDRAHQPQHF
CDR3 DNA: TGTGCCAGCAGTCGCAATGACCGGGCACATCAGCCCCAGCATTTT
clone size: many
J gene: TRBJ1-5
D gene: NA
V gene: TRBV5-6

CDR3 protein: CSAVKQGAFYEQYF
CDR3 DNA: TGCAGTGCCGTGAAGCAGGGGGCCTTCTACGAGCAGTACTTC
clone size: NA
J gene: TRBJ2-7
D gene: TRBD1
V gene: TRBV20-1

CDR3 protein: CSPEGRNEQFF
CDR3 DNA: TGCAGCCCCGAGGGGCGTAATGAGCAGTTCTTC
clone size: few
J gene: TRBJ2-1
D gene: NA
V gene: TRBV20-1

CDR3 protein: CASSQRRGVVSTEAFF
CDR3 DNA: TGCGCCAGCAGCCAAAGAAGGGGTGTGGTGAGCACTGAAGCTTTCTTT
clone size: many
J gene: TRBJ1-1
D gene: NA
V gene: TRBV4-1

CDR3 protein: CSAKGQGLGQPQHF
CDR3 DNA: TGCAGTGCTAAGGGACAGGGGTTAGGTCAGCCCCAGCATTTT
clone size: many
J gene: TRBJ1-5
D gene: TRBD1
V gene: TRBV20-1

CDR3 protein: CASSQVRLSEQYF
CDR3 DNA: TGTGCCAGCAGCCAAGTACGGCTATCCGAGCAGTACTTC
clone size: many
J gene: TRBJ2-7
D gene: NA
V gene: TRBV3-1

CDR3 protein: CASRPLRENTEAFF
CDR3 DNA: TGTGCCAGCAGACCCCTCCGGGAGAACACTGAAGCTTTCTTT
clone size: many
J gene: TRBJ1-1
D gene: NA
V gene: TRBV12-3/TRBV12-4

CDR3 protein: CSVVPGGERDEQYF
CDR3 DNA: TGCAGCGTTGTTCCTGGGGGGGAGAGGGACGAGCAGTACTTC
clone size: NA
J gene: TRBJ2-7
D gene: TRBD2
V gene: TRBV29-1

CDR3 protein: CTSSPGLTATNEKLFF
CDR3 DNA: TGTACCAGCAGCCCGGGCCTCACCGCAACTAATGAAAAACTGTTTTTT
clone size: NA
J gene: TRBJ1-4
D gene: NA
V gene: TRBV7-9

CDR3 protein: CSVFRQNTEAFF
CDR3 DNA: TGCAGCGTTTTCAGACAGAACACTGAAGCTTTCTTT
clone size: NA
J gene: TRBJ1-1
D gene: NA
V gene: TRBV29-1

CDR3 protein: CASRPQSAGTDTQYF
CDR3 DNA: TGTGCCAGCAGACCTCAGTCGGCGGGCACAGATACGCAGTATTTT
clone size: many
J gene: TRBJ2-3
D gene: NA
V gene: TRBV12-3/TRBV12-4

CDR3 protein: CASSPGQGALGGYTF
CDR3 DNA: TGTGCCAGCAGCCCTGGACAGGGGGCTTTAGGTGGCTACACCTTC
clone size: NA
J gene: TRBJ1-2
D gene: TRBD1
V gene: TRBV7-2

CDR3 protein: CASSILQDAGELFF
CDR3 DNA: TGTGCCAGCAGTATACTGCAGGACGCCGGGGAGCTGTTTTTT
clone size: few
J gene: TRBJ2-2
D gene: NA
V gene: TRBV19

CDR3 protein: CASSYSPDGTETQYF
CDR3 DNA: TGTGCCAGCAGTTACTCCCCAGACGGAACAGAGACCCAGTACTTC
clone size: many
J gene: TRBJ2-5
D gene: NA
V gene: TRBV6-2/TRBV6-3

CDR3 protein: CSARDWEVGMAVYGYTF
CDR3 DNA: TGCAGTGCTAGAGATTGGGAAGTAGGGATGGCGGTTTATGGCTACACCTTC
clone size: NA
J gene: TRBJ1-2
D gene: NA
V gene: TRBV20-1

CDR3 protein: CASSRGVGRFEQYF
CDR3 DNA: TGTGCCAGCAGCCGCGGGGTGGGGAGGTTCGAGCAGTACTTC
clone size: NA
J gene: TRBJ2-7
D gene: NA
V gene: TRBV14

CDR3 protein: CASSPAGPYEQYF
CDR3 DNA: TGTGCCAGCAGCCCGGCAGGGCCCTACGAGCAGTACTTC
clone size: NA
J gene: TRBJ2-7
D gene: NA
V gene: TRBV11-2

CDR3 protein: CSAHGVEPTYNSPLHF
CDR3 DNA: TGCAGTGCCCACGGTGTAGAGCCGACCTATAATTCACCCCTCCACTTT
clone size: few
J gene: TRBJ1-6
D gene: NA
V gene: TRBV20-1

CDR3 protein: CASSQQGLGNQPQHF
CDR3 DNA: TGTGCCAGCAGTCAACAGGGGTTAGGCAATCAGCCCCAGCATTTT
clone size: many
J gene: TRBJ1-5
D gene: TRBD1
V gene: TRBV12-3/TRBV12-4

CDR3 protein: CASGLIAGGRNSDTQYF
CDR3 DNA: TGTGCCAGCGGTTTAATAGCAGGTGGCCGCAACTCAGATACGCAGTATTTT
clone size: NA
J gene: TRBJ2-3
D gene: NA
V gene: TRBV27